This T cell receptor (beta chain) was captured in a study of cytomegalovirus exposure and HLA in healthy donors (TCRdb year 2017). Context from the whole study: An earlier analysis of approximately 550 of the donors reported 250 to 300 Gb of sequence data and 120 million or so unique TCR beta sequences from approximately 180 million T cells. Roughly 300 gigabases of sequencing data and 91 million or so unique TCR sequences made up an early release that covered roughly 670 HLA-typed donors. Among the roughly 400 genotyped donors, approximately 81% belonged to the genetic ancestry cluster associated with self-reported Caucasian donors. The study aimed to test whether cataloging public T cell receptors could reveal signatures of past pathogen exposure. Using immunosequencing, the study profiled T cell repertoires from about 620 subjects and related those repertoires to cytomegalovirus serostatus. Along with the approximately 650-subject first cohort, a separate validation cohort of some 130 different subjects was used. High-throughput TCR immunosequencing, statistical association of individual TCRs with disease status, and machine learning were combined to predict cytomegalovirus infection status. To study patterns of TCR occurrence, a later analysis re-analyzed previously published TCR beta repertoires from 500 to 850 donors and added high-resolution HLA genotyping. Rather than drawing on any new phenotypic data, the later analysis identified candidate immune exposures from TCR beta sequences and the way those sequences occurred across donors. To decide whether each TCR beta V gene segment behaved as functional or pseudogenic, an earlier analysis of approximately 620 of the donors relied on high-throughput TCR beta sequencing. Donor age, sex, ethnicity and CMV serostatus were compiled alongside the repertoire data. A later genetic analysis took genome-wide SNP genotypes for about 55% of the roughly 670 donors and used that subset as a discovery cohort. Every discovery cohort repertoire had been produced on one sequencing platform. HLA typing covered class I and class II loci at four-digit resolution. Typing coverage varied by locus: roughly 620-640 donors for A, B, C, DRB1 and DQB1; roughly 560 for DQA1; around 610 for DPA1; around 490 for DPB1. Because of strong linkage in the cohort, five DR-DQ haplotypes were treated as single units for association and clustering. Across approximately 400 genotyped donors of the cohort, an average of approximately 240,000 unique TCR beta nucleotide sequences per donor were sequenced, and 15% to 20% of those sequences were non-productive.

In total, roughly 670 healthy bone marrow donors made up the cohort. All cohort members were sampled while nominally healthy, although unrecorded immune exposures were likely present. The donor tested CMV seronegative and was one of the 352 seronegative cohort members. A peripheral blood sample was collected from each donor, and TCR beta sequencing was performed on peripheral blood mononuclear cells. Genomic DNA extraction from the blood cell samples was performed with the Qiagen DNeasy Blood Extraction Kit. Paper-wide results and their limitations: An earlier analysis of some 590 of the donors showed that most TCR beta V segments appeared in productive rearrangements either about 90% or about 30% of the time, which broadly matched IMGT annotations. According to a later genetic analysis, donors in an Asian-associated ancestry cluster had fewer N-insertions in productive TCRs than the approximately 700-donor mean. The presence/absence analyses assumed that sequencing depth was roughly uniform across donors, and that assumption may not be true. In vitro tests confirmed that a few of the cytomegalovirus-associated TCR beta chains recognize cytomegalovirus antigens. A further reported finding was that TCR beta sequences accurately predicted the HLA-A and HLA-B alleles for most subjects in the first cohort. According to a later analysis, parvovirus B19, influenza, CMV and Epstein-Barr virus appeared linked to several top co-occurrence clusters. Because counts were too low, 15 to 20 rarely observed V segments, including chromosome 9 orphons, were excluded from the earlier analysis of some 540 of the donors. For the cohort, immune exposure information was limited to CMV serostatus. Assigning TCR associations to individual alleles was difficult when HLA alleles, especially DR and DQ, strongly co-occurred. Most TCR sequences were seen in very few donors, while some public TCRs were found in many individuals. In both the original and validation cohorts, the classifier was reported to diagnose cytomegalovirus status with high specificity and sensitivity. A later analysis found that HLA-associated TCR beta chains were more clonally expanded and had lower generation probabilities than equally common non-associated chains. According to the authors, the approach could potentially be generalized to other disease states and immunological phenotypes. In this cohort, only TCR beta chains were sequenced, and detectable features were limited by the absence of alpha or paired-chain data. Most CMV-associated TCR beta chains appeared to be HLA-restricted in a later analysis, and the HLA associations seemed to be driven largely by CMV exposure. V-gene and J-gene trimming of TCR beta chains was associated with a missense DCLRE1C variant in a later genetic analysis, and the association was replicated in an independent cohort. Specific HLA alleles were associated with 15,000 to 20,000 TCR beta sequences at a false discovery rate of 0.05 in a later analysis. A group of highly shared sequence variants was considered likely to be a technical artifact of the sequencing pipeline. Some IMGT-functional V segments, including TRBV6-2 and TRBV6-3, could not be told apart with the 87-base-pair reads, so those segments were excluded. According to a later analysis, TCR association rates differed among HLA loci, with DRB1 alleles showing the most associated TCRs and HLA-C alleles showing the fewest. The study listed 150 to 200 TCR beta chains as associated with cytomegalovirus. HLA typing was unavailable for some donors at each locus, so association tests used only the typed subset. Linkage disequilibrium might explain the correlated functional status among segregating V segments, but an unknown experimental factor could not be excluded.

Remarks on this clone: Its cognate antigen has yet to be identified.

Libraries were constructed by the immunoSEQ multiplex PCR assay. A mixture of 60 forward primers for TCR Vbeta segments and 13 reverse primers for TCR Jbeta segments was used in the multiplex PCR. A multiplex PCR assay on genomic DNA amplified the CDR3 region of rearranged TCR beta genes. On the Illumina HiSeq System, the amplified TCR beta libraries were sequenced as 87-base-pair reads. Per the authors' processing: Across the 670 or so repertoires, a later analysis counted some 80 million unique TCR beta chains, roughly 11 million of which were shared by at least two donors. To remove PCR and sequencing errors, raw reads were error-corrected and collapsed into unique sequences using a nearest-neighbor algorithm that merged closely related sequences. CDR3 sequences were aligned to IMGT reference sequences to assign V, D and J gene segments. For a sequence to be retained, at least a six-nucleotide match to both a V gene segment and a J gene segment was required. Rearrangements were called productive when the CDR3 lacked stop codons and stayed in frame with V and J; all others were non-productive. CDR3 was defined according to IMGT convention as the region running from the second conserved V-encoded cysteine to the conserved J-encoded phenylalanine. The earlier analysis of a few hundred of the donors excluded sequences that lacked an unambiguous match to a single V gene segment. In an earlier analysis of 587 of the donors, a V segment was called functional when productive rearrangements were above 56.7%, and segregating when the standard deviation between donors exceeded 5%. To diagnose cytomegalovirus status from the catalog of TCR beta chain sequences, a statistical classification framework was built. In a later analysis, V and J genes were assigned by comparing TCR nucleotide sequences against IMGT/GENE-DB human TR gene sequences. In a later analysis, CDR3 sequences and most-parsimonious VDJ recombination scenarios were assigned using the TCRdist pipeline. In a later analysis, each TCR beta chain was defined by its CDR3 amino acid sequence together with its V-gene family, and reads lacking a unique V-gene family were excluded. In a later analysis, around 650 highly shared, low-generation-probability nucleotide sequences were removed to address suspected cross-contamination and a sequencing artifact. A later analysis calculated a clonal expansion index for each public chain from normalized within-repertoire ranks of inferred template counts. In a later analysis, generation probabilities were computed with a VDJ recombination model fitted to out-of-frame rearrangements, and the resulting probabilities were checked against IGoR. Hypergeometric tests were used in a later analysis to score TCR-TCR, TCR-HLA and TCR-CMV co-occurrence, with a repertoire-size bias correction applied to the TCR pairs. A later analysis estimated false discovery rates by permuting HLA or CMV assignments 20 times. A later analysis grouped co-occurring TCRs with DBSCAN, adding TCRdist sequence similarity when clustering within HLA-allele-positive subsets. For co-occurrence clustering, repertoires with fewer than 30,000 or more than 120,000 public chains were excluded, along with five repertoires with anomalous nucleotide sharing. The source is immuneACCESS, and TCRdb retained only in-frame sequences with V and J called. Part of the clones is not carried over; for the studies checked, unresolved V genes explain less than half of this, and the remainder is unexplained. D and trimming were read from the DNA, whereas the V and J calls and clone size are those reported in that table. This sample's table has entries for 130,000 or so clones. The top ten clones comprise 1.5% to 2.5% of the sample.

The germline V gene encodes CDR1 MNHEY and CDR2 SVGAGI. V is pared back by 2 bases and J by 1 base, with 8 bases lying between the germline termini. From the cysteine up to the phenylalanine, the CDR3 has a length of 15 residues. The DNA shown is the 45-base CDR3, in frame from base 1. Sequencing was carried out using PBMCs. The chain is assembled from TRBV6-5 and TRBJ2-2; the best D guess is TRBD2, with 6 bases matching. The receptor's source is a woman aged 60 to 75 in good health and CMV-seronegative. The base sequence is TGTGCCAGCAGTTACCGACTAGGGAACACCGGGGAGCTGTTTTTT. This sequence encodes CASSYRLGNTGELFF.